This T cell receptor (beta chain) was sequenced during a study of lymphopenia after photon versus proton radiotherapy. CDR3 length: 12 residues. Trimming removed 5 bases from V and 8 bases from J, with 12 bases in between. Germline values: CDR1 LNHDA, CDR2 SQIVND (reference sequence). A remark on this clone: As yet, its antigen is unknown.

Study results and limitations: Photon-treated patients lost naive T cells and TCR diversity; proton-treated stayed stable. After the lymphocyte nadir, photon-treated repertoires showed oligoclonal expansion, especially of CD8+ Temra cells. Larger post-nadir TCR diversity loss correlated inversely with survival in deceased patients.

Using immunoSEQ multiplex PCR, the repertoire was profiled, and TCRdb retains in-frame clones only, with some absent. The sample lists about 20,000 clones, about nine tenths seen once, with around 9% in the top ten. The sequence was collected from a woman in her 70s with pancreatic cancer. Some clones in this sample may be carry-over from other donors' samples. J is TRBJ1-2 and V is TRBV19; D is ambiguous. The sample was peripheral blood, taken from a patient treated with proton-based radiotherapy. The CDR3 reads CASSDDNRGYTF. The CDR3 nucleotides are TGTGCCAGTAGTGACGACAATCGGGGCTACACCTTC.